The following is a TCR beta chain sequence with its context. This sample was taken from a study of shared clonotypes between healthy human individuals. This table comes from immunoSEQ multiplex PCR, and its TCRdb copy is limited to in-frame clones, with some not included. The data contain approximately 530,000 clones, 90% to 96% of them singletons. V lost 1 base to trimming and J lost 0 bases, with 12 bases between them. Germline V gene data show CDR1 as SGHTA and CDR2 as FQGNSA. The CDR3 runs 16 residues. Sequencing used naive CD4+ T cells sorted from blood. Subset reported: CD45RA+ positively selected. This TCR was recovered from a woman aged 25 to 39 in good health. The rearrangement uses TRBV7-2 and TRBJ1-1; the D gene is possibly TRBD1 (5 bases). The CDR3 DNA follows: TGTGCCAGCAGCTTAGTTTCGGGACGGATGAACACTGAAGCTTTCTTT. Its translation is CASSLVSGRMNTEAFF.